Listed here is a single T cell receptor (beta chain). Its target is unknown. The sample is drawn from a study of cytomegalovirus exposure and HLA in healthy donors. The study's findings and limits: A later analysis, which compared TCR beta chains of equal frequency, found the HLA-associated ones more clonally expanded. Despite most TCR sequences being rare, some public TCRs occurred in many donors. Presence/absence analyses treated sequencing depth as roughly uniform across donors.

The ends were cut back, 7 bases at V and 0 bases at J, with 13 bases in the middle. The CDR3 length is 14 residues. Per germline, CDR1 LNHDA and CDR2 SQIVND (reference sequence). The PCR employed 60 Vbeta primers together with 13 Jbeta primers. TCRdb's table, derived via immunoSEQ multiplex PCR, lists solely in-frame clones and lacks some. The sample lists some 120,000 clones, approximately 80% seen once, with over 2% in the top ten. This clonotype was sampled from a man aged 25 to 40 in good health and CMV-seronegative. What was sequenced was PBMCs. The chain couples TRBV19 to TRBJ2-7; no definite D call. CDR3 DNA sequence: TGTGCCAGTAAGAGACTCCCCTCCTCCTACGAGCAGTACTTC. This translates into CASKRLPSSYEQYF.